These T cell receptor beta chains were read from a single sample in a study of T cells in Graves' hyperthyroidism and ophthalmopathy. TCRdb reprocessed the multiplex PCR reads via MiXCR and lists one record per CDR3 protein. Counted here are over 650,000 distinct CDR3 sequences, 40% to 55% occurring once; the ten biggest clones make up under 8%. Sequencing used peripheral blood or thyroid tissue (not recorded which). These TCRs come from an adult man with Graves' disease, either hyperthyroidism or ophthalmopathy (not recorded which). CDR3s include the opening cysteine and the closing phenylalanine or tryptophan. The order of the fields is D gene, J gene, clone size, V gene, CDR3 protein, CDR3 DNA. D genes are given only for firm matches. Clone size, where shown, is once, few, many, or a class for clones that have expanded.

D gene: .; J gene: TRBJ2-7; clone size: .; V gene: TRBV9; CDR3 protein: CASSVEAGYDEQYF; CDR3 DNA: TGTGCCAGCAGCGTAGAGGCCGGGTACGACGAGCAGTACTTC
D gene: .; J gene: TRBJ2-7; clone size: .; V gene: TRBV6-6; CDR3 protein: CASSEAGHTPNEQYF; CDR3 DNA: TGTGCCAGCAGTGAAGCGGGACACACCCCCAACGAGCAGTACTTC
D gene: .; J gene: TRBJ1-5; clone size: .; V gene: TRBV12-3/TRBV12-4; CDR3 protein: CASSLSGVNQPQHF; CDR3 DNA: TGTGCCAGCAGTTTATCGGGCGTTAATCAGCCCCAGCATTTT
D gene: .; J gene: TRBJ2-2; clone size: few; V gene: TRBV12-5; CDR3 protein: CASGLVIPGLQVTGELFF; CDR3 DNA: TGTGCTAGTGGTTTGGTAATTCCGGGTCTTCAGGTCACCGGGGAGCTGTTTTTT
D gene: .; J gene: TRBJ2-7; clone size: many; V gene: TRBV29-1; CDR3 protein: CSVGKVGPADEQYF; CDR3 DNA: TGCAGCGTTGGTAAAGTAGGACCGGCGGACGAGCAGTACTTC
D gene: TRBD1; J gene: TRBJ1-4; clone size: once; V gene: TRBV20-1; CDR3 protein: CSAYDREGGEKLFF; CDR3 DNA: TGCAGTGCATACGACAGGGAGGGAGGTGAAAAACTGTTTTTT
D gene: TRBD2; J gene: TRBJ2-7; clone size: .; V gene: TRBV20-1; CDR3 protein: CSARDATSGTIPSYEQYF; CDR3 DNA: TGCAGTGCTAGAGATGCGACTAGCGGAACGATTCCCTCCTACGAGCAGTACTTC
D gene: .; J gene: TRBJ1-1; clone size: .; V gene: TRBV9; CDR3 protein: CASSVGVWAEAFF; CDR3 DNA: TGTGCCAGCAGCGTAGGGGTTTGGGCTGAAGCTTTCTTT
D gene: .; J gene: TRBJ1-2; clone size: .; V gene: TRBV29-1; CDR3 protein: CSVDLGSGYTF; CDR3 DNA: TGCAGCGTTGATCTGGGTAGTGGCTACACCTTC
D gene: .; J gene: TRBJ1-4; clone size: .; V gene: TRBV20-1; CDR3 protein: CSARADGEVGEKLFF; CDR3 DNA: TGCAGTGCTAGGGCCGATGGGGAGGTTGGTGAAAAACTGTTTTTT
D gene: TRBD1; J gene: TRBJ1-5; clone size: many; V gene: TRBV6-5; CDR3 protein: CASSSLQGANQPQHF; CDR3 DNA: TGTGCCAGCAGTTCACTGCAGGGGGCCAATCAGCCCCAGCATTTT
D gene: .; J gene: TRBJ1-2; clone size: few; V gene: TRBV7-9; CDR3 protein: CASSTPRGLNYGYTF; CDR3 DNA: TGTGCCAGCAGCACCCCCCGGGGGCTGAACTATGGCTACACCTTC
D gene: TRBD2; J gene: TRBJ2-7; clone size: .; V gene: TRBV20-1; CDR3 protein: CSASASGGSSYGQYF; CDR3 DNA: TGCAGTGCTAGTGCTAGCGGGGGATCTTCCTACGGGCAGTACTTC
D gene: .; J gene: TRBJ2-7; clone size: .; V gene: TRBV7-6; CDR3 protein: CASSLASGDEQYF; CDR3 DNA: TGTGCCAGCAGCTTAGCATCCGGGGACGAGCAGTACTTC
D gene: .; J gene: TRBJ2-2; clone size: few; V gene: TRBV7-2; CDR3 protein: CASSLYKGGPGELFF; CDR3 DNA: TGTGCCAGCAGCTTATACAAGGGCGGACCCGGGGAGCTGTTTTTT
D gene: .; J gene: TRBJ1-1; clone size: .; V gene: TRBV20-1; CDR3 protein: CSARDGDSDVAQAFF; CDR3 DNA: TGCAGTGCTAGAGATGGCGATTCCGACGTCGCGCAAGCTTTCTTT
D gene: .; J gene: TRBJ1-1; clone size: many; V gene: TRBV29-1; CDR3 protein: CSVYSGQGEAFF; CDR3 DNA: TGCAGCGTTTATTCCGGGCAGGGGGAAGCTTTCTTT
D gene: .; J gene: TRBJ2-2; clone size: .; V gene: TRBV2; CDR3 protein: CASLVAKNTGELFF; CDR3 DNA: TGTGCCAGCTTGGTAGCGAAGAACACCGGGGAGCTGTTTTTT
D gene: TRBD1; J gene: TRBJ1-1; clone size: once; V gene: TRBV29-1; CDR3 protein: CSAGQGWTEAFF; CDR3 DNA: TGCAGCGCGGGACAGGGTTGGACTGAAGCTTTCTTT
D gene: .; J gene: TRBJ1-1; clone size: many; V gene: TRBV7-3; CDR3 protein: CASSLGPMNTEAFF; CDR3 DNA: TGTGCCAGCAGCTTGGGGCCAATGAACACTGAAGCTTTCTTT
D gene: TRBD1; J gene: TRBJ1-3; clone size: few; V gene: TRBV5-5; CDR3 protein: CASSFGTGPGNTIYF; CDR3 DNA: TGTGCCAGCAGTTTTGGGACAGGGCCCGGAAACACCATATATTTT
D gene: .; J gene: TRBJ1-2; clone size: .; V gene: TRBV25-1; CDR3 protein: CASSQNRDFNYGYTF; CDR3 DNA: TGTGCCAGCAGTCAAAACAGGGACTTTAACTATGGCTACACCTTC
D gene: TRBD1; J gene: TRBJ1-5; clone size: many; V gene: TRBV20-1; CDR3 protein: CSARQGSNQPQHF; CDR3 DNA: TGCAGTGCCAGACAGGGGAGCAATCAGCCCCAGCATTTT
D gene: .; J gene: TRBJ1-3; clone size: few; V gene: TRBV6-1; CDR3 protein: CASSEAHPGNTIYF; CDR3 DNA: TGTGCCAGCAGTGAAGCGCACCCTGGAAACACCATATATTTT
D gene: TRBD1; J gene: TRBJ2-7; clone size: .; V gene: TRBV7-9; CDR3 protein: CASSYAFGQGAYEQYF; CDR3 DNA: TGTGCCAGCAGCTATGCGTTCGGTCAGGGGGCCTACGAGCAGTACTTC
D gene: .; J gene: TRBJ1-6; clone size: few; V gene: TRBV11-1; CDR3 protein: CASSFLGALRNSPLHF; CDR3 DNA: TGTGCCAGCAGTTTCCTTGGGGCTCTACGGAATTCGCCCCTCCACTTT
D gene: .; J gene: TRBJ2-7; clone size: .; V gene: TRBV20-1; CDR3 protein: CSAFQGGSSEQYF; CDR3 DNA: TGCAGTGCTTTTCAGGGGGGTAGCTCCGAGCAGTACTTC
D gene: TRBD1; J gene: TRBJ1-2; clone size: once; V gene: TRBV6-1; CDR3 protein: CASRWTGGPGRGYTF; CDR3 DNA: TGTGCCAGCAGGTGGACAGGGGGCCCGGGGCGAGGCTACACCTTC
D gene: .; J gene: TRBJ1-4; clone size: .; V gene: TRBV5-1; CDR3 protein: CASSLEGDREKLFF; CDR3 DNA: TGCGCCAGCAGCTTGGAGGGGGACCGTGAAAAACTGTTTTTT
D gene: TRBD1; J gene: TRBJ2-7; clone size: few; V gene: TRBV20-1; CDR3 protein: CSAPLVGQGRHEQYF; CDR3 DNA: TGCAGTGCTCCGCTGGTCGGACAGGGTCGCCACGAGCAGTACTTC
D gene: TRBD1; J gene: TRBJ1-6; clone size: .; V gene: TRBV7-6; CDR3 protein: CASREQGTNSPLHF; CDR3 DNA: TGTGCCAGCCGAGAACAGGGGACGAATTCACCCCTCCACTTT
D gene: .; J gene: TRBJ1-1; clone size: many; V gene: TRBV7-4; CDR3 protein: CASSWGRGNTEAFF; CDR3 DNA: TGTGCCAGCAGCTGGGGACGGGGGAACACTGAAGCTTTCTTT
D gene: .; J gene: TRBJ1-6; clone size: .; V gene: TRBV20-1; CDR3 protein: CSARSRGGNSPLHF; CDR3 DNA: TGCAGTGCTAGATCCCGGGGCGGCAATTCACCCCTCCACTTT
D gene: .; J gene: TRBJ2-7; clone size: .; V gene: TRBV20-1; CDR3 protein: CSAPLRGWSYEQYF; CDR3 DNA: TGCAGTGCCCCTCTCAGGGGTTGGTCCTACGAGCAGTACTTC
D gene: .; J gene: TRBJ2-7; clone size: .; V gene: TRBV20-1; CDR3 protein: CSATDRTYEQYF; CDR3 DNA: TGCAGTGCTACGGACCGAACCTACGAGCAGTACTTC